A selection of T cell receptor beta chains follows, all from one sample in a study of T cells in Graves' hyperthyroidism and ophthalmopathy. TCRdb re-derived calls from the multiplex PCR reads in MiXCR, one entry per CDR3 protein. The repertoire consists of about 380,000 distinct CDR3 sequences, with about 18% occurring once and the leading ten covering over 35%. The specimen sequenced was blood. The receptors were sampled from a man aged 18 to 29 with Graves' ophthalmopathy. The CDR3 runs from the conserved cysteine through the conserved F or W. Each record gives: V gene, clone size, CDR3 length, J gene, D gene, CDR3 protein, CDR3 DNA. A D gene is named only where the DNA matches it firmly. Part of the rows lack a size; the others show once, few, many or a class for expanded clones.

TRBV7-2	-	15	TRBJ2-7	TRBD2	CASSLASGSIDEQYF	TGTGCCAGCAGCTTAGCTAGCGGGAGTATCGACGAGCAGTACTTC
TRBV2	-	14	TRBJ1-1	TRBD1	CASSDGTGNTEAFF	TGTGCCAGCAGTGACGGGACAGGGAACACTGAAGCTTTCTTT
TRBV3-1	many	13	TRBJ2-7	-	CASSQVRGYEQYF	TGTGCCAGCAGCCAAGTCAGAGGCTACGAGCAGTACTTC
TRBV3-1	many	15	TRBJ2-5	-	CASSQGRGVGETQYF	TGTGCCAGCAGCCAAGGGCGTGGTGTGGGGGAGACCCAGTACTTC
TRBV2	many	14	TRBJ2-2	TRBD2	CASRLGGGTGELFF	TGTGCCTCCCGGTTGGGCGGGGGGACCGGGGAGCTGTTTTTT
TRBV7-8	many	16	TRBJ1-2	TRBD1	CASSLGGMGQGRGYTF	TGTGCCAGCAGCTTAGGAGGGATGGGACAGGGTCGGGGCTACACCTTC
TRBV5-1	many	13	TRBJ1-1	-	CASSLGPDQEAFF	TGCGCCAGCAGCTTGGGCCCCGATCAAGAAGCTTTCTTT
TRBV20-1	many	14	TRBJ2-3	-	CSARGPWATDTQYF	TGCAGTGCTAGAGGCCCATGGGCGACAGATACGCAGTATTTT
TRBV25-1	-	13	TRBJ1-2	-	CASSERLNYGYTF	TGTGCCAGCAGTGAGCGGCTGAACTATGGCTACACCTTC
TRBV5-1	-	13	TRBJ1-2	-	CASSLTESYGYTF	TGCGCCAGCAGCTTGACAGAGTCTTATGGCTACACCTTC
TRBV16	many	15	TRBJ1-5	-	CASSQSPRERQPQHF	TGTGCCAGCAGCCAATCCCCCCGGGAGCGACAGCCCCAGCATTTT
TRBV24-1	many	15	TRBJ2-7	TRBD1	CATPLKDRGYDEQYF	TGTGCCACCCCTTTAAAGGACAGGGGTTACGACGAGCAGTACTTC
TRBV6-1	once	11	TRBJ1-1	-	CASKWDTEAFF	TGTGCCAGTAAATGGGACACTGAAGCTTTCTTT
TRBV5-1	few	15	TRBJ2-3	TRBD2	CASSHQQVAGDTQYF	TGCGCCAGCAGCCACCAACAGGTAGCGGGAGATACGCAGTATTTT
TRBV15	few	16	TRBJ2-2	TRBD1	CATSRDQGAVAGELFF	TGTGCCACCAGCAGAGACCAGGGGGCAGTGGCCGGGGAGCTGTTTTTT
TRBV5-1	many	14	TRBJ2-3	-	CASSLAPWADTQYF	TGCGCCAGCAGCTTGGCCCCTTGGGCAGATACGCAGTATTTT
TRBV6-1	-	14	TRBJ1-6	-	CASSEVTGTSPLHF	TGTGCCAGCAGTGAAGTCACAGGGACCTCACCCCTCCACTTT
TRBV28	-	14	TRBJ2-3	-	CASSLAGVSDTQYF	TGTGCCAGCAGTTTAGCCGGGGTCTCAGATACGCAGTATTTT
TRBV6-4	few	15	TRBJ1-6	-	CASSEGVGDNSPLHF	TGTGCCAGCAGTGAGGGGGTAGGGGATAATTCACCCCTCCACTTT
TRBV2	many	15	TRBJ1-2	TRBD1	CASSDRDSRPYGYTF	TGTGCCAGCAGTGACCGGGACAGCCGTCCGTACGGCTACACCTTC
TRBV5-1	-	17	TRBJ2-1	TRBD2	CASSAPGTSGGGRSQFF	TGCGCCAGCAGCGCCCCCGGGACTAGCGGGGGGGGCCGATCTCAGTTCTTC
TRBV4-1	few	15	TRBJ1-5	TRBD1	CASSQPGQQNQPQHF	TGCGCCAGCAGCCAACCGGGACAGCAGAATCAGCCCCAGCATTTT
TRBV19	few	15	TRBJ2-3	-	CASTPFGGGTDTQYF	TGTGCCAGTACCCCATTCGGGGGTGGCACAGATACGCAGTATTTT
TRBV2	-	14	TRBJ1-4	TRBD1	CASSQGQGYEKLFF	TGTGCCAGCAGCCAGGGACAGGGTTATGAAAAACTGTTTTTT
TRBV2	many	13	TRBJ2-5	-	CASSADSKETQYF	TGTGCCAGCAGTGCAGACAGTAAAGAGACCCAGTACTTC
TRBV3-1	many	14	TRBJ2-3	TRBD2	CASTRAGGKDTQYF	TGTGCCAGCACAAGAGCGGGGGGTAAGGATACGCAGTATTTT
TRBV14	-	12	TRBJ1-2	-	CASSSGNYGYTF	TGTGCCAGCAGCTCTGGGAACTATGGCTACACCTTC
TRBV28	many	14	TRBJ1-6	-	CASTPSSRPSPLHF	TGTGCCAGCACACCGTCCTCAAGGCCCTCACCCCTCCACTTT
TRBV4-2	many	15	TRBJ1-1	-	CASSQDRSVNTEAFF	TGTGCCAGCAGCCAAGATCGTTCAGTGAACACTGAAGCTTTCTTT
TRBV18	once	14	TRBJ2-7	-	CASSPPGRSREQYF	TGTGCCAGCTCACCGCCGGGACGCTCTCGCGAGCAGTACTTC
TRBV19	-	18	TRBJ1-1	TRBD1	CASSIIWVGQGQNTEAFF	TGTGCCAGTAGTATTATATGGGTCGGACAGGGACAGAACACTGAAGCTTTCTTT
TRBV5-1	-	18	TRBJ1-4	TRBD1	CASSPWTGLLGPEKKLFF	TGCGCCAGCAGCCCTTGGACAGGGCTGCTGGGACCAGAGAAAAAACTGTTTTTT
TRBV5-6	-	13	TRBJ2-7	-	CASSLYHSYEQYF	TGTGCCAGCAGCTTGTATCACAGCTACGAGCAGTACTTC
TRBV20-1	-	17	TRBJ1-5	-	CSARDEQAIALDQPQHF	TGCAGTGCTAGAGATGAACAGGCTATTGCCCTAGATCAGCCCCAGCATTTT
TRBV6-1	-	18	TRBJ2-3	-	CASSPEGRGNPSTDTQYF	TGTGCCAGCAGTCCCGAAGGGCGGGGTAATCCTAGCACAGATACGCAGTATTTT
TRBV20-1	few	14	TRBJ2-2	-	CSARGGRRGGELFF	TGCAGTGCTAGAGGAGGACGGAGAGGCGGGGAGCTGTTTTTT
TRBV9	few	16	TRBJ1-3	-	CASSPGRASSGNTIYF	TGTGCCAGCAGCCCCGGAAGGGCAAGCTCTGGAAACACCATATATTTT
TRBV20-1	many	14	TRBJ2-3	TRBD2	CSARTSGVLDTQYF	TGCAGTGCTCGGACTAGCGGGGTACTAGATACGCAGTATTTT
TRBV4-1	-	14	TRBJ2-5	-	CASSHAPARETQYF	TGCGCCAGCAGCCATGCCCCGGCAAGAGAGACCCAGTACTTC
TRBV20-1	many	18	TRBJ2-1	TRBD2	CSATVPGLAGSSYNEQFF	TGCAGTGCTACAGTCCCGGGACTAGCGGGGAGCTCCTACAATGAGCAGTTCTTC
TRBV13	few	16	TRBJ2-5	TRBD1	CASSPTYGTGQETQYF	TGTGCCAGCAGCCCAACGTATGGGACAGGACAAGAGACCCAGTACTTC
TRBV5-1	many	13	TRBJ2-1	TRBD2	CASSRVGRDEQFF	TGCGCCAGCAGCCGTGTGGGGAGGGATGAGCAGTTCTTC
TRBV5-8	many	15	TRBJ2-5	TRBD2	CASSLIAGGGETQYF	TGTGCCAGCAGTTTGATAGCGGGGGGTGGCGAGACCCAGTACTTC
TRBV10-3	few	16	TRBJ2-5	-	CAISEAGTTKEETQYF	TGTGCCATCAGTGAGGCCGGGACCACCAAAGAAGAGACCCAGTACTTC
TRBV3-1	many	13	TRBJ1-3	-	CASSQESRGTIYF	TGTGCCAGCAGCCAAGAAAGCAGGGGCACCATATATTTT
TRBV27	many	15	TRBJ2-5	TRBD2	CASSPRGAGEGTQYF	TGTGCCAGCAGTCCCCGGGGAGCGGGGGAGGGGACCCAGTACTTC
TRBV5-5	many	14	TRBJ1-1	TRBD1	CASSRTGSDTEAFF	TGTGCCAGCAGCAGGACAGGGTCGGACACTGAAGCTTTCTTT
TRBV28	many	15	TRBJ2-7	-	CASSPPGGYPYEQYF	TGTGCCAGCAGCCCACCAGGGGGGTATCCCTACGAGCAGTACTTC
TRBV7-9	many	16	TRBJ2-3	-	CASSRISSPTTDTQYF	TGTGCCAGCAGCCGTATTAGTTCCCCCACGACAGATACGCAGTATTTT
TRBV10-3	few	15	TRBJ2-7	TRBD2	CAIQPAGGPRDEQYF	TGTGCCATCCAACCAGCGGGGGGGCCTCGGGACGAGCAGTACTTC
TRBV5-1	-	15	TRBJ2-3	TRBD2	CASSRTSGGLDTQYF	TGCGCCAGCAGTCGGACTAGCGGGGGGTTAGATACGCAGTATTTT
TRBV6-2/TRBV6-3	-	15	TRBJ1-3	-	CASSYSSSSGNTIYF	TGTGCCAGCAGTTACTCTTCGAGCTCTGGAAACACCATATATTTT
TRBV4-1	many	17	TRBJ1-1	TRBD1	CASSQGLGTGMNTEAFF	TGCGCCAGCAGCCAAGGCCTAGGGACAGGCATGAACACTGAAGCTTTCTTT
TRBV9	few	10	TRBJ1-1	-	CASSGDPAFF	TGTGCCAGCAGCGGAGACCCCGCTTTCTTT
TRBV28	-	12	TRBJ2-7	TRBD1	CASRVTGYEQYF	TGTGCCAGCAGAGTGACAGGGTACGAGCAGTACTTC
TRBV6-2/TRBV6-3	many	16	TRBJ2-3	-	CASSPPSEQGTDTQYF	TGTGCCAGCAGCCCCCCTAGCGAACAGGGCACAGATACGCAGTATTTT
TRBV11-1	many	17	TRBJ2-1	-	CASSPVGFGDWTNEQFF	TGTGCCAGCAGCCCAGTTGGTTTTGGGGATTGGACCAATGAGCAGTTCTTC
TRBV20-1	many	13	TRBJ2-2	TRBD2	CSAALAGTGELFF	TGCAGTGCGGCATTAGCGGGGACCGGGGAGCTGTTTTTT
TRBV11-2	many	14	TRBJ1-5	-	CASSGDAMKQPQHF	TGTGCCAGCAGCGGGGACGCGATGAAACAGCCCCAGCATTTT
TRBV24-1	-	14	TRBJ1-1	-	CATSDPGRGTEAFF	TGTGCCACCAGTGACCCGGGGCGGGGCACTGAAGCTTTCTTT